This TCR beta chain was identified in a study of T-cell memory formation after mild COVID-19. Study in general: TCR clustering was largely donor specific.

Trimming pared 4 bases from V and 2 bases from J, leaving 14 bases between. Germline CDR1 reads MGHRA; CDR2 reads YSYEKL. This CDR3 is 15 amino acids long. Findings and limits, study-wide: CD4+ contracting clones lay mainly in CM and EM, CD8+ ones in EMRA. Later expanders leaned CD4+, whereas day 15 to 85 contracting clones were balanced CD4/CD8. A subset of responding clones appeared in pre-infection memory, suggesting cross-reactive memory joined.

As concerns this clonotype: Antigen: not known.

TCRdb reprocessed the 5' RACE reads via MiXCR and lists one record per CDR3 protein. The sample has tens of thousands of distinct CDR3 sequences; about 23% are singletons. The chain uses TRBV4-1 and TRBJ1-1, with a tentative D call TRBD1 (5 bases). The sample taken for sequencing was PBMCs or a T cell subset sorted from them (not recorded which). The clonotype comes from a man aged 18 to 35 who had mild COVID-19 (a few samples of this study predate the infection). Cell type and time point are not known. The CDR3 sequence is CASSPRVGVNTEAFF. CDR3 in DNA: TGCGCCAGCAGCCCGAGGGTGGGGGTTAACACTGAAGCTTTCTTT.